This TCR beta chain is from a study of identical twins. There are many counts of this clonotype. Its antigen is not known. Study outcomes and limitations: Clonotypes of the beta chain that were abundant in cord blood carried fewer insertions (memory repertoires showed none). Beta out-of-frame sequences showed weaker excess twin sharing. Out-of-frame alpha sequences common to twins exhibited an excess of low generation probability.

The V and J ends lost 6 bases and 0 bases respectively, with 12 bases between them. The CDR3 contains 14 residues. Unique molecular identifiers were present on cDNA, and template switching added a universal primer site. TCRdb re-called the 5' RACE reads with MiXCR, one entry per CDR3 protein. This table has about 250,000 distinct CDR3 sequences, about 7.5% appearing once. The same sample was also studied in work on yellow fever vaccine responses in identical twins.

This rearrangement joins TRBV12-3 or TRBV12-4 to TRBJ2-7; TRBD1 might be the D (5 bases). The sample comprised CD8+ T cells sorted from blood. The receptor was derived from a woman aged 18 to 35 in good health. The CDR3 sequence: CASRPDSLSYEQYF. The CDR3 bases are TGTGCCAGCAGGCCAGACAGCCTCTCCTACGAGCAGTACTTC.